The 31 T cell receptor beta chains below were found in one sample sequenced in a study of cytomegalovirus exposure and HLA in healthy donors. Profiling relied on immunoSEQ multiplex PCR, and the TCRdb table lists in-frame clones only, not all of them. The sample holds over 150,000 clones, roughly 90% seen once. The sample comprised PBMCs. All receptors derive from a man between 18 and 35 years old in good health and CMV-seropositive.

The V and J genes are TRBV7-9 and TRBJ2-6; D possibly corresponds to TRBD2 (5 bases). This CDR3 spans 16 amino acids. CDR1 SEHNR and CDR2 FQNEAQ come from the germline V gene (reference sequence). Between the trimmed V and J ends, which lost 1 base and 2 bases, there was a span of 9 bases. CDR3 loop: CASSLVPRAGANVLTF. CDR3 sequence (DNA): TGTGCCAGCAGCTTAGTTCCGAGGGCTGGGGCCAACGTCCTGACTTTC. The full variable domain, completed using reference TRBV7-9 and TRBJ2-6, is DTGVSQNPRHKITKRGQNVTFRCDPISEHNRLYWYRQTLGQGPEFLTYFQNEAQLEKSRLLSDRFSAERPKGSFSTLEIQRTEQGDSAMYLCASSLVPRAGANVLTFGAGSRLTVL.

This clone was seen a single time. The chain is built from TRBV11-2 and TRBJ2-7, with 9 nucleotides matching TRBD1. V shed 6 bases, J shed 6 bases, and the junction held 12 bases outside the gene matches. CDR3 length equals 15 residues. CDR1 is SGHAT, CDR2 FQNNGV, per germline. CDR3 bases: TGTGCCAGCAGAAAACCGGGACAGGGACTTTTCGAGCAGTACTTC. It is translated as CASRKPGQGLFEQYF. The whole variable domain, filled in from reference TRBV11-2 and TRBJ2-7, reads EAGVAQSPRYKIIEKRQSVAFWCNPISGHATLYWYQQILGQGPKLLIQFQNNGVVDDSQLPKDRFSAERLKGVDSTLKIQPAKLEDSAVYLCASRKPGQGLFEQYFGPGTRLTVT.

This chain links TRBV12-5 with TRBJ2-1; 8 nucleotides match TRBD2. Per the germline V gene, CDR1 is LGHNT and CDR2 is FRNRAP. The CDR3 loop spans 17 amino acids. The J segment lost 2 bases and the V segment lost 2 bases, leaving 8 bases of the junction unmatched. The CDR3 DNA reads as TGTGCTAGTGGTTTGACCCCGGGACTAGGTGCCTACAATGAGCAGTTCTTC. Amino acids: CASGLTPGLGAYNEQFF. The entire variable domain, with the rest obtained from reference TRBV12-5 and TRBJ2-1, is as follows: DARVTQTPRHKVTEMGQEVTMRCQPILGHNTVFWYRQTMMQGLELLAYFRNRAPLDDSGMPKDRFSAEMPDATLATLKIQPSEPRDSAVYFCASGLTPGLGAYNEQFFGPGTRLTVL.

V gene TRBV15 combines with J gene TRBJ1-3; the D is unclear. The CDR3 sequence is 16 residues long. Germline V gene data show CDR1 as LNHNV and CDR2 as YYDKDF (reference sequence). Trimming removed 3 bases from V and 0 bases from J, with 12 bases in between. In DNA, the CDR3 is TGTGCCACCAGCAGTCGGACTACCCGCTCTGGAAACACCATATATTTT. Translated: CATSSRTTRSGNTIYF.

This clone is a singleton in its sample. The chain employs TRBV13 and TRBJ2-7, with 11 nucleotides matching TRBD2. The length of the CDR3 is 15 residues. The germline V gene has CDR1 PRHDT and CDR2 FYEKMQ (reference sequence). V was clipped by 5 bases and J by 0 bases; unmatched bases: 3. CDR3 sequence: CASSPTSGSSYEQYF. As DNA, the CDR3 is TGTGCCAGCAGCCCAACTAGCGGGAGCTCCTACGAGCAGTACTTC.

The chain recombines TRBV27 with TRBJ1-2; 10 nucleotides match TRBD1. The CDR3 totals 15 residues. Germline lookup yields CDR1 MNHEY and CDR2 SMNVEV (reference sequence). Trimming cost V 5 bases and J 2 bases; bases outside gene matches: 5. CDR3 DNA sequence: TGTGCCAGCAGTCCGACAGGGGGCCCAAACTATGGCTACACCTTC. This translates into CASSPTGGPNYGYTF.

For the CDR3, the DNA is TGTGCCAGCAGCCTGGACGGAACCCGAGGGTACGAGCAGTACTTC. Translated, it gives CASSLDGTRGYEQYF. This rearrangement joins TRBV5-5 to TRBJ2-7, with a tentative D call TRBD2 (5 bases). Germline CDR1 is SGHKS and CDR2 is YYEKEE (reference sequence). Trimming took 4 bases from V and 4 from J, leaving 18 bases between them. CDR3 length: 15 residues.

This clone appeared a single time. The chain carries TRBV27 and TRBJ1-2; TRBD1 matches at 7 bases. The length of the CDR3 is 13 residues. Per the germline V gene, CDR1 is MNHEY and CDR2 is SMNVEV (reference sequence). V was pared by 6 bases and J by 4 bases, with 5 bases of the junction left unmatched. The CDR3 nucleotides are TGTGCCAGCAGCCCGGGACAGACCTATGGCTACACCTTC. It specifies CASSPGQTYGYTF.

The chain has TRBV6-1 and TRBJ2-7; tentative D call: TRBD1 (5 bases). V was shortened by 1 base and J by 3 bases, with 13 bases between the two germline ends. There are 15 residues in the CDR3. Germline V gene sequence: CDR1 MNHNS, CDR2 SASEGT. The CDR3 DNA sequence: TGTGCCAGCAGTGAAGGGGTCCGACAGAGCTACGAGCAGTACTTC. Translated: CASSEGVRQSYEQYF.

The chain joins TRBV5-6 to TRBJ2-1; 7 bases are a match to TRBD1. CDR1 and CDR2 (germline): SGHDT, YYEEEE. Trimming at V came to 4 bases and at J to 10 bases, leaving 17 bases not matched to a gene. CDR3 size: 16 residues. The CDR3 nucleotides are TGTGCCAGCAGCATATATGACAGGGCGAATAGTCCCGAGCAGTTCTTC. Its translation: CASSIYDRANSPEQFF.

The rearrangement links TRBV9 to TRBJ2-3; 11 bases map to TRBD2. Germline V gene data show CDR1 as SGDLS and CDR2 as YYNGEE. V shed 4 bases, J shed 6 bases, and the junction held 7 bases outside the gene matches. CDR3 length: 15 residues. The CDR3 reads CASSPGTSGSDTQYF. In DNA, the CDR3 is TGTGCCAGCAGCCCCGGGACTAGCGGTTCTGATACGCAGTATTTT. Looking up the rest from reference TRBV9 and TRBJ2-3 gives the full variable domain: DSGVTQTPKHLITATGQRVTLRCSPRSGDLSVYWYQQSLDQGLQFLIQYYNGEERAKGNILERFSAQQFPDLHSELNLSSLELGDSALYFCASSPGTSGSDTQYFGPGTRLTVL.

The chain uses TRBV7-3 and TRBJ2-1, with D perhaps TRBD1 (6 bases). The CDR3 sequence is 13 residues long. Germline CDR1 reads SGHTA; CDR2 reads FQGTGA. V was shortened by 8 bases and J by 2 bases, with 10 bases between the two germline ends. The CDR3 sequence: CASRDIPYNEQFF. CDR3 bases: TGTGCCAGCCGGGACATACCCTACAATGAGCAGTTCTTC.

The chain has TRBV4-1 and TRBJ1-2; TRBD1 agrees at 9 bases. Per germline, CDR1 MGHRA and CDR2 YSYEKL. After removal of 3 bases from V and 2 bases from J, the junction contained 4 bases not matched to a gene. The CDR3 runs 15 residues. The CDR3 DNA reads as TGCGCCAGCAGCCAGACCGGGACAGGGAACTATGGCTACACCTTC. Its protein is CASSQTGTGNYGYTF.

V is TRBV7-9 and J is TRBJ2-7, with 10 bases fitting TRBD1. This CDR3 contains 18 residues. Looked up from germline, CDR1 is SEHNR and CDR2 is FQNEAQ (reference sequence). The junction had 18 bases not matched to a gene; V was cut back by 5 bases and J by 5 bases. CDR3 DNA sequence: TGTGCCAGCAGCCCCCCCTTGGGGACAGGGGTGAATTACGACGAGCAGTACTTC. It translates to CASSPPLGTGVNYDEQYF.

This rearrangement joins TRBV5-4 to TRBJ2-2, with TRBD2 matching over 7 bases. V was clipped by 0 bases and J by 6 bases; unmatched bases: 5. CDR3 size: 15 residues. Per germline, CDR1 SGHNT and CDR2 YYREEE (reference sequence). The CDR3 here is CASSLVATSAGELFF. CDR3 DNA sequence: TGTGCCAGCAGCTTGGTGGCCACTAGCGCCGGGGAGCTGTTTTTT.

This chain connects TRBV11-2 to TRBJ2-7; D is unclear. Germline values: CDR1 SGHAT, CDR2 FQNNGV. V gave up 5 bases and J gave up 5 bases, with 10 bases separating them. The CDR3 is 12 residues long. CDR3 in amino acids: CASSARKHEQYF. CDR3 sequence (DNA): TGTGCCAGCAGCGCGAGAAAGCACGAGCAGTACTTC.

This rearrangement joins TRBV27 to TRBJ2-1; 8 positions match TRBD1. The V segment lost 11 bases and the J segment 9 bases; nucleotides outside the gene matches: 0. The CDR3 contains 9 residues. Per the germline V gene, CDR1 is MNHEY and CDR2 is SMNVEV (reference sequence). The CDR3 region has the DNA TGTGCCGGGACAGGTGAGCAGTTCTTC. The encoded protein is CAGTGEQFF.

As DNA, the CDR3 is TGTGCCAGCTTACACGGGGGGACAGGGACTGGCAATGAGCAGTTCTTC. Amino acid sequence: CASLHGGTGTGNEQFF. This rearrangement joins TRBV2 to TRBJ2-1; 9 bases map to TRBD1. The germline V gene encodes CDR1 SNHLY and CDR2 FYNNEI. V was pared by 8 bases and J by 6 bases, with 14 bases of the junction left unmatched. This CDR3 has 16 amino acids.

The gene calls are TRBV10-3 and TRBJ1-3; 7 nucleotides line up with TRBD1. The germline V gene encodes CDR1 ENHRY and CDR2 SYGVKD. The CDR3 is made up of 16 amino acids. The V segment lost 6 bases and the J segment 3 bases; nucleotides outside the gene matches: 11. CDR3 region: CAISPGTARDGNTIYF. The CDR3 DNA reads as TGTGCCATCAGCCCCGGGACAGCTAGGGATGGAAACACCATATATTTT.

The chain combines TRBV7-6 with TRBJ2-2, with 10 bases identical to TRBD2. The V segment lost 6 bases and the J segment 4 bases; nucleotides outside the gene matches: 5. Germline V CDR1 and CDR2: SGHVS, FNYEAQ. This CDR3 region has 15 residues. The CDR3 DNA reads TGTGCCAGCAGTGGGACTAGCGTCCGCACCGGGGAGCTGTTTTTT. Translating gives CASSGTSVRTGELFF.

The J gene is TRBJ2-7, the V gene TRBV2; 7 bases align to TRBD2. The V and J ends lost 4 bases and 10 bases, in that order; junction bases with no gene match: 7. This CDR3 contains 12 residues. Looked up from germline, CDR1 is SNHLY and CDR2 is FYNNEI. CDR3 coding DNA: TGTGCCAGCAGTGCATCGCGGGAGCGTCAGTACTTC. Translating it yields CASSASRERQYF.

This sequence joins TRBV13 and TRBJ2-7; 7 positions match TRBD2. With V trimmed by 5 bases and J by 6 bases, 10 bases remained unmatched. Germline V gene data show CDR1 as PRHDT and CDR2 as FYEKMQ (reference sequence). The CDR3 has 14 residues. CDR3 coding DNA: TGTGCCAGCAGCGATCGGACTAGGGTTTCCGAGCAGTACTTC. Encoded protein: CASSDRTRVSEQYF.

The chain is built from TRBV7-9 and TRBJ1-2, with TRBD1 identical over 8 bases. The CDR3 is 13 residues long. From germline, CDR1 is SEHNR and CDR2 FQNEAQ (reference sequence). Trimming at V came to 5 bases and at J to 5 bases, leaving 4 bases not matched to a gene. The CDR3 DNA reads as TGTGCCAGCAGCCAGGGGGCTGGGTATGGCTACACCTTC. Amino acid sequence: CASSQGAGYGYTF.

CDR3 sequence: CASSLVAGANEQFF. For the CDR3, the DNA is TGCGCCAGCAGCTTGGTAGCGGGAGCGAATGAGCAGTTCTTC. The chain has TRBV5-1 and TRBJ2-1; TRBD2 aligns across 9 bases. From germline, CDR1 is SGHRS and CDR2 YFSETQ. The V gene end was trimmed by 0 bases and the J gene end by 7 bases; junction bases not matched to a gene: 2. The CDR3 is 14 amino acids.

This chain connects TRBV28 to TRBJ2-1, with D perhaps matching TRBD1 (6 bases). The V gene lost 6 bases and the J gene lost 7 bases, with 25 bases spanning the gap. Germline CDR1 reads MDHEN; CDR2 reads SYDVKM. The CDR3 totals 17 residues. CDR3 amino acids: CASSRAGAPRRRNEQFF. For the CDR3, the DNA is TGTGCCAGCAGCCGCGCAGGGGCACCTCGCCGGCGGAATGAGCAGTTCTTC.

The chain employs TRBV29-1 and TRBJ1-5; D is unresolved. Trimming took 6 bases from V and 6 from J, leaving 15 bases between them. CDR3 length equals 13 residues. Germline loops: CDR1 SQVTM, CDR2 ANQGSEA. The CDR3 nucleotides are TGCAGCGTACGTGACACCGCAGGTCAGCCCCAGCATTTT. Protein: CSVRDTAGQPQHF.

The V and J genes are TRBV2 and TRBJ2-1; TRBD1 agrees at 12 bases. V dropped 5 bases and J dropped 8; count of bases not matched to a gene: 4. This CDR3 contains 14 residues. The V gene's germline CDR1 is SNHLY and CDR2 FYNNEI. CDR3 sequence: CASSPGQGAYEQFF. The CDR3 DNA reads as TGTGCCAGCAGTCCGGGACAGGGGGCCTATGAGCAGTTCTTC. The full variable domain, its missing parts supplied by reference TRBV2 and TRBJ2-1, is EPEVTQTPSHQVTQMGQEVILRCVPISNHLYFYWYRQILGQKVEFLVSFYNNEISEKSEIFDDQFSVERPDGSNFTLKIRSTKLEDSAMYFCASSPGQGAYEQFFGPGTRLTVL.

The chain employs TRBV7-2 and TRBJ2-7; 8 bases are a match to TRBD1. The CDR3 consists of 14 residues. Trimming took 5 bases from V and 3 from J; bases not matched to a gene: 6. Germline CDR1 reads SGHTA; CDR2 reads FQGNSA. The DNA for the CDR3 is TGTGCCAGCAGCCACCGGACAGGGATCTACGAGCAGTACTTC. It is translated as CASSHRTGIYEQYF.

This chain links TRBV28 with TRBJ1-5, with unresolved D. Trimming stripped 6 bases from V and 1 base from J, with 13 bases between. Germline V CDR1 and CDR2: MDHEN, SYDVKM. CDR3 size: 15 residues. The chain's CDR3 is CASSPGRASNQPQHF. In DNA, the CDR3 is TGTGCCAGCAGCCCGGGGAGGGCCAGCAATCAGCCCCAGCATTTT. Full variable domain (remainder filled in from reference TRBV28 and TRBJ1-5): DVKVTQSSRYLVKRTGEKVFLECVQDMDHENMFWYRQDPGLGLRLIYFSYDVKMKEKGDIPEGYSVSREKKERFSLILESASTNQTSMYLCASSPGRASNQPQHFGDGTRLSIL.

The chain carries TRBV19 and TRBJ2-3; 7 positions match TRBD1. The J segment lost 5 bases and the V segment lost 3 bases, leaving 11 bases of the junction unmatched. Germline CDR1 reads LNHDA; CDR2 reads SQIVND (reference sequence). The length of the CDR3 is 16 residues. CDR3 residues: CASSIVATGVGDTQYF. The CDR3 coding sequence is TGTGCCAGTAGTATCGTCGCAACAGGGGTAGGAGATACGCAGTATTTT. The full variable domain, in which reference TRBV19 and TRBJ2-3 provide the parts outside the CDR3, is DGGITQSPKYLFRKEGQNVTLSCEQNLNHDAMYWYRQDPGQGLRLIYYSQIVNDFQKGDIAEGYSVSREKKESFPLTVTSAQKNPTAFYLCASSIVATGVGDTQYFGPGTRLTVL.

The CDR3 DNA reads TGCGCCAGCAGCTTGGGTGAAGGAGGATGGAACACTGAAGCTTTCTTT. This codes for CASSLGEGGWNTEAFF. The V and J genes are TRBV5-1 and TRBJ1-1; D is ambiguous. Trimming removed 0 bases at V and 1 base at J, with 13 bases between. This CDR3 comprises 16 residues. The germline V gene has CDR1 SGHRS and CDR2 YFSETQ.